The 12 T cell receptor beta chains presented below share a single source sample, sequenced in a study of shared clonotypes between healthy human individuals. Clones were read by immunoSEQ multiplex PCR, and TCRdb kept only the in-frame ones, dropping some. This repertoire shows 950,000 to 1,200,000 clones, 60% to 80% found once; its top ten account for almost 0.9%. Sequenced sample: memory CD4+ T cells from PBMCs. Subset defined: CD45RA-negative fraction. These receptor sequences come from a man in his late teens or twenties in good health. Some clones in this sample may be carry-over from other donors' samples.

This clone was counted many times. The rearrangement links TRBV7-9 to TRBJ1-1; 9 bases are shared with TRBD1. This CDR3 contains 14 residues. Trimming removed 3 bases from V and 6 bases from J; junction bases left unmatched: 5. Germline values: CDR1 SEHNR, CDR2 FQNEAQ (reference sequence). The CDR3 here is CASSLLQGAAEAFF. CDR3 DNA sequence: TGTGCCAGCAGCTTGTTACAGGGGGCCGCTGAAGCTTTCTTT.

Concerning this clone itself: The junction differs from germline at one of its ends, possibly a read error. This chain joins TRBV4-1 and TRBJ1-5, with no clear D. Germline CDR1 is MGHRA and CDR2 is YSYEKL. This CDR3 is 13 amino acids long. CDR3 loop: CASSKDPNQPQHF. For the CDR3, the DNA is TGCGCCAGCAGCAAAGACCCGAATCAGCCCCAGCATTTT.

The chain recombines TRBV29-1 with TRBJ1-5; D is perhaps TRBD1 (6 bases). The CDR3 extends over 14 amino acids. V was clipped by 4 bases and J by 4 bases, with 14 bases between them. From germline, CDR1 is SQVTM and CDR2 ANQGSEA. The CDR3 coding sequence is TGCAGCGTTGTGATATCGGGGGCGAATCAGCCCCAGCATTTT. Its protein is CSVVISGANQPQHF.

The V gene is TRBV6-6, the J gene TRBJ2-7; 7 bases fit TRBD2. This CDR3 has 15 amino acids. CDR1 is MNHNY and CDR2 is SVGAGI in the germline V gene (reference sequence). The V gene end was trimmed by 3 bases and the J gene end by 2 bases; junction bases not matched to a gene: 7. The CDR3 DNA reads TGTGCCAGCAGTTATGGGGGGGGGACCACCTACGAGCAGTACTTC. Protein product: CASSYGGGTTYEQYF.

This clone was counted a few times. V and J are TRBV2 and TRBJ1-2, with D possibly TRBD1 on 6 matching bases. Germline-derived CDR1 and CDR2 are SNHLY and FYNNEI. The V end was cut by 5 bases, the J end by 0 bases, with 13 bases between. This CDR3 has 15 amino acids. The DNA for the CDR3 is TGTGCCAGCAGTCTCGGACAGAACCCTAACTATGGCTACACCTTC. Its protein is CASSLGQNPNYGYTF. The variable domain in full, with the rest retrieved from reference TRBV2 and TRBJ1-2, is EPEVTQTPSHQVTQMGQEVILRCVPISNHLYFYWYRQILGQKVEFLVSFYNNEISEKSEIFDDQFSVERPDGSNFTLKIRSTKLEDSAMYFCASSLGQNPNYGYTFGSGTRLTVV.

The rearrangement uses TRBV7-2 and TRBJ2-5; D may correspond to TRBD1 or TRBD2 (6 bases each). CDR3 size: 12 residues. The V end was cut by 5 bases, the J end by 12 bases, with 16 bases between. CDR1 and CDR2 (germline): SGHTA, FQGNSA. The CDR3 protein is CASSGDSGAKYF. The CDR3 DNA sequence: TGTGCCAGCAGCGGAGACTCGGGGGCAAAGTACTTC.

The V call is TRBV5-4, the J call TRBJ2-5; tentative D call: TRBD1 (6 bases). Trimming cost V 5 bases and J 0 bases, with 11 bases left between them. This CDR3 has 14 amino acids. The germline gives CDR1 SGHNT, CDR2 YYREEE (reference sequence). The CDR3 DNA reads TGTGCCAGCAGGTACGACAGGTACCAAGAGACCCAGTACTTC. Translated: CASRYDRYQETQYF.

The rearrangement links TRBV28 to TRBJ2-2; the match to TRBD1 covers 8 bases. V dropped 6 bases and J dropped 2; count of bases not matched to a gene: 8. The CDR3 is made up of 16 amino acids. Germline values: CDR1 MDHEN, CDR2 SYDVKM. CDR3: CASRLTGVYNTGELFF. The DNA of the CDR3 is TGTGCCAGCAGGCTGACAGGGGTATACAACACCGGGGAGCTGTTTTTT.

The genes are TRBV5-4 and TRBJ2-5, with TRBD1 matching over 8 bases. Germline V gene data show CDR1 as SGHNT and CDR2 as YYREEE (reference sequence). This CDR3 contains 16 residues. Germline trimming cut 0 bases from V and 5 bases from J; bases unmatched to any gene: 9. This CDR3 is CASSLGQGANRETQYF. Written as DNA, the CDR3 is TGTGCCAGCAGCTTGGGTCAGGGGGCTAATAGGGAGACCCAGTACTTC.

The chain links TRBV6-6 to TRBJ2-7; maybe TRBD2 (5 bases). The ends were cut back, 5 bases at V and 0 bases at J, with 5 bases in the middle. This CDR3 spans 12 amino acids. CDR1 and CDR2 from the germline V gene are MNHNY and SVGAGI (reference sequence). The CDR3 reads CASSRDSYEQYF. The CDR3 DNA reads as TGTGCCAGCAGTCGGGACTCCTACGAGCAGTACTTC.

The chain combines TRBV4-3 with TRBJ2-6, with D perhaps assigned TRBD1 or TRBD2 (5 bases each). The CDR3 sequence is 17 residues long. Trimming removed 4 bases from V and 2 bases from J, with 15 bases in between. Germline V gene data show CDR1 as LGHNA and CDR2 as YSLEER. CDR3 in amino acids: CASSPEVGATGANVLTF. The CDR3 DNA sequence: TGCGCCAGCAGCCCCGAGGTCGGGGCCACTGGGGCCAACGTCCTGACTTTC.

This clone was counted a single time. This rearrangement joins TRBV27 to TRBJ1-3, with D unresolved. This CDR3 is built from 16 residues. Germline CDR1 is MNHEY and CDR2 is SMNVEV (reference sequence). V was shortened by 9 bases and J by 2 bases, with 20 bases between the two germline ends. The CDR3 sequence is CARPHGSSQAGNTIYF. In DNA form, the CDR3 reads TGTGCCAGACCACATGGTTCCTCCCAAGCTGGAAACACCATATATTTT.